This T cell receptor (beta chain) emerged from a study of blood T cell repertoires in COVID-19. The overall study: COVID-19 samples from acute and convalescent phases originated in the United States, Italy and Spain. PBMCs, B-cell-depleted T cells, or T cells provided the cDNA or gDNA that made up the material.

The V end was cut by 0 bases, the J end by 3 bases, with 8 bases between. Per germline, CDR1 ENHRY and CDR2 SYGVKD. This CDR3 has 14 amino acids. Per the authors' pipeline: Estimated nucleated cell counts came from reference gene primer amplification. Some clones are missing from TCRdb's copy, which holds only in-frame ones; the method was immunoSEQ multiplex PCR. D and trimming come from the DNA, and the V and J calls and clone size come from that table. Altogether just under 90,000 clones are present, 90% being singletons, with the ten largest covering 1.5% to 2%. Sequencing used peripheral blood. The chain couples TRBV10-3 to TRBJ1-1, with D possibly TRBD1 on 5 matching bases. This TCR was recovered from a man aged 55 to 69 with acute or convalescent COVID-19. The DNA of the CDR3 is TGTGCCATCAGTGAGTCCGGGGGGGACACTGAAGCTTTCTTT. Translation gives CAISESGGDTEAFF.